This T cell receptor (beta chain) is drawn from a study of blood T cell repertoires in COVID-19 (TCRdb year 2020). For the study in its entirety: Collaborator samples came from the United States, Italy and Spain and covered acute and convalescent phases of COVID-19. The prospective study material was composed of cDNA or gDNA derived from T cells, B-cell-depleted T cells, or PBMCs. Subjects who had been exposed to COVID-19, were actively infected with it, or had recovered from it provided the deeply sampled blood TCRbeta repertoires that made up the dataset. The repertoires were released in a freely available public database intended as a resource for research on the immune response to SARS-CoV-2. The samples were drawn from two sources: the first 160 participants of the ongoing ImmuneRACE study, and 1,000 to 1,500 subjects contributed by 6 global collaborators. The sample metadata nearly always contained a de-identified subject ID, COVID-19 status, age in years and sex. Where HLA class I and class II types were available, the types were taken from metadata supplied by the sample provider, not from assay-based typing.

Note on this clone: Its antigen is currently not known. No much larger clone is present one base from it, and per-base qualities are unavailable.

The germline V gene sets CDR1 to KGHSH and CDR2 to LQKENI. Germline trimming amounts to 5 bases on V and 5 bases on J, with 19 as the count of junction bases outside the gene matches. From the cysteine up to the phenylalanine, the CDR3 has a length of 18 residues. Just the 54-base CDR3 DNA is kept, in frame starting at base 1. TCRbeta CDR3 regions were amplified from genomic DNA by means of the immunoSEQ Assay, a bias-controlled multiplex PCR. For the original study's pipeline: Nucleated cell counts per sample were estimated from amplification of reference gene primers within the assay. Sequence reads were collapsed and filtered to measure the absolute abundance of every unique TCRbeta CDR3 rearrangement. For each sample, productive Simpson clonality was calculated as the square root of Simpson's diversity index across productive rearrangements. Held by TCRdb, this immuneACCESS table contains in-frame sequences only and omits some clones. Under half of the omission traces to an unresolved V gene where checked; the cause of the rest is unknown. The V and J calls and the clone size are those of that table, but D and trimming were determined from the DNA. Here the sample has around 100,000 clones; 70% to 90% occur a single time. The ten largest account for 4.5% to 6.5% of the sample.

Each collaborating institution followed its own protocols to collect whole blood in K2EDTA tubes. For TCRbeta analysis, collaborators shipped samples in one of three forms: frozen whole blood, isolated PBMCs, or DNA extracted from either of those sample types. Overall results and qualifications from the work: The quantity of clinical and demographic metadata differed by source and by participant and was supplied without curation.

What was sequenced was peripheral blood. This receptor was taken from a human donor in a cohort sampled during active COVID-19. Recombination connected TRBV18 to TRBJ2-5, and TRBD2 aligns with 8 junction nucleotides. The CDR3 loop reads CASSKSRTSLGMIETQYF. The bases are TGTGCCAGCTCAAAATCCCGGACTAGCCTCGGGATGATCGAGACCCAGTACTTC.